The clone carrying this T cell receptor beta chain was seen more than once but under ten times. The antigen remains undetermined. The data were taken from a study of vaccination and CD4 T cells after COVID-19. Background on the study: Post-vaccine specimens were obtained a median around 72 days after dose two (range 14 to 241). Overlapping SARS-CoV-2, HCoV-NL63, HCoV-OC43 and HCoV-229E spike peptides were used to stimulate cells.

Cultured CD4+ T-cell DNA underwent Oncomine TCR Beta short-read sequencing. MiXCR, applied by TCRdb to the PCR reads, yields one record per CDR3 protein. The data hold 16,000 or so distinct CDR3 sequences, with approximately 77% observed a single time. Specified treatment: approximately 9-day PBMC culture with coronavirus spike peptide pools or control peptides (ViraFEST assay). Trimming shortened V by 5 bases and J by 0 bases, and 10 bases separated the two germline ends. CDR1 is SGHVS, CDR2 FNYEAQ, per germline. This CDR3 comprises 14 residues. Sequenced material: CD4+ T cells from blood, cultured in vitro, taken after SARS-CoV-2 vaccination. This chain connects TRBV7-6 to TRBJ1-1; unclear D gene. This TCR was sampled from a human donor who received a COVID-19 vaccine. The CDR3 DNA reads TGTGCCAGCAGCCTGGGCAGAGTGAACACTGAAGCTTTCTTT. Its translation: CASSLGRVNTEAFF.